The 5 T cell receptor beta chains in this list originate from one sample, sequenced in a study of prognosis after radiotherapy for stage I lung cancer. From genomic DNA, two-round multiplex PCR was used to amplify TCR beta CDR3. Gene-specific TRBV and TRBJ primers were used in PCR round one. TCRdb re-called the multiplex PCR reads with MiXCR, one entry per CDR3 protein. Among 30,000 to 40,000 distinct CDR3 sequences listed, around 35% were seen once. The sample was PBMCs, taken before or after stereotactic body radiation therapy (not recorded which). The receptors originated from a donor aged 50 or older with non-small cell lung cancer.

This clonotype was seen only a few times. The V call is TRBV19, the J call TRBJ1-6; D gene ambiguous. CDR1 is LNHDA and CDR2 is SQIVND in the germline V gene (reference sequence). This CDR3 has 15 amino acids. V lost 1 base and J lost 7, with 11 bases in between. CDR3 protein: CASSIGQTWNSPLHF. The CDR3 DNA follows: TGTGCCAGTAGTATAGGGCAGACCTGGAATTCACCCCTCCACTTT.

The chain combines TRBV28 with TRBJ2-7; 8 positions agree with TRBD1. The CDR3 contains 17 residues. V gave up 6 bases and J gave up 3 bases; unmatched junction bases: 16. Germline CDR1 reads MDHEN; CDR2 reads SYDVKM. CDR3 nucleotide sequence: TGTGCCAGCAGCCATTCTTACGGAACAGGGGGTATCTACGAGCAGTACTTC. This gives the protein CASSHSYGTGGIYEQYF.

This clonotype was picked up many times. This rearrangement joins TRBV20-1 to TRBJ2-3; TRBD1 matches at 9 bases. J lost 0 bases, V lost 0 bases, and 4 bases had no gene match. This CDR3 region has 16 residues. CDR1 and CDR2 (germline): DFQATT, SNEGSKA (reference sequence). The CDR3 spells CSARDLQGASTDTQYF. In DNA, the CDR3 is TGCAGTGCTAGAGATCTACAGGGGGCAAGCACAGATACGCAGTATTTT.

This clonotype was seen many times. This chain links TRBV19 with TRBJ1-5, with 11 positions matching TRBD1. CDR3 length: 16 amino acids. Trimming at V came to 3 bases and at J to 5 bases, leaving 6 bases not matched to a gene. Germline values: CDR1 LNHDA, CDR2 SQIVND (reference sequence). The CDR3 here is CASSMTGTGGHQPQHF. In nucleotides, the CDR3 is TGTGCCAGTAGTATGACCGGGACAGGGGGTCATCAGCCCCAGCATTTT.

Concerning this clonotype itself: At one end, the junction sequence differs from germline, possibly due to a read error. CDR3 amino acids: CASSATRGTSDEQYF. CDR3 in DNA: TGTGCCAGCAGTGCCACCCGGGGAACCTCCGACGAGCAGTACTTC. The V call is TRBV28, the J call TRBJ2-7, with a tentative D call TRBD2 (5 bases). Germline V lookup: CDR1 MDHEN, CDR2 SYDVKM. This CDR3 contains 15 residues.